The rows below give T cell receptor beta chains drawn from one sample of a study of blood T cells in healthy people across ages. TCRdb reanalysed the 5' RACE reads using MiXCR and keeps one entry per CDR3 protein. The sample lists more than 1.4 million distinct CDR3 sequences, approximately 42% occurring once. The sequenced material came from blood. These receptor sequences come from a woman under 30 in good health. Each CDR3 is given with its conserved first and last residue.

cdr3_length	v_call	cdr3_aa
18	TRBV12-3/TRBV12-4	CASSPGLAGGRSTDTQYF
16	TRBV6-5	CASRLSEQIESYEQYF
14	TRBV7-9	CASSLGQAAYGYTF
15	TRBV2	CASSNNGYSNQPQHF
12	TRBV2	CASSETAVGYTF
14	TRBV28	CASSLGGLPCEQYF
15	TRBV7-3	CASSPGRVDTGELFF
17	TRBV5-1	CASSLRGNLGADYEQYF
13	TRBV20-1	CSAQGAGTGELFF
16	TRBV9	CASSVAAGVIQETQYF
13	TRBV27	CASSAQGASEQYF
14	TRBV9	CASSAGQAGYGYTF
15	TRBV5-1	CASSLSGNSADTQYF
13	TRBV6-1	CASSSRLSNEQFF
16	TRBV7-2	CASSHPGTSSSYEQYF
16	TRBV12-3/TRBV12-4	CASSIQAGASTDTQYF
18	TRBV6-2/TRBV6-3	CASSSQLTSGKGRNTQYF
15	TRBV5-5	CASSLAYRPSYEQYF
13	TRBV5-1	CASSLSLLSEQYF
18	TRBV28	CASSLYPQDRGSYNEQFF
17	TRBV20-1	CSALPGLAGGSTDTQYF
14	TRBV10-3	CAITRDRSSYEQYF
14	TRBV27	CASNTGGSHNEQFF
15	TRBV10-3	CAIRSGPGVNDEQYF
17	TRBV3-1	CASSLGYGRSSNTEAFF
16	TRBV7-2	CASSSLAPLARNEQFF
15	TRBV28	CASSPMGSGGEKLFF
17	TRBV7-2	CASSGEGPIETAYEQYF
16	TRBV20-1	CSARGTAQDRVWGYTF
14	TRBV11-2	CASSPWTGYNEQFF
15	TRBV5-4	CASSSSDRDYNEQFF